The 13 T cell receptor beta chains given below trace back to one sample, sequenced in a study of Graves' ophthalmopathy and Graves' hyperthyroidism. Beta-chain TCR CDR3 regions were amplified from RNA transcripts. First-round RT-PCR relied on HTBI primers, and a second-round multiplex PCR came next. TCRdb reanalysed the multiplex PCR reads using MiXCR and keeps one entry per CDR3 protein. The sample records 620,000 or so distinct CDR3 sequences, over 20% being singletons. The specimen was peripheral blood. These receptors were taken from a woman in her late teens or twenties with stable Graves' hyperthyroidism. Some clones in this sample may be carry-over from other donors' samples.

This clonotype was seen ten or more times. J is TRBJ2-5 and V is TRBV12-3 or TRBV12-4, with 7 bases aligning to TRBD1. The length of the CDR3 is 14 residues. The V segment lost 3 bases and the J segment 2 bases; nucleotides outside the gene matches: 3. The CDR3 region has the DNA TGTGCCAGCAGTTTGACAGGGACACAAGAGACCCAGTACTTC. Translated, it gives CASSLTGTQETQYF.

The chain links TRBV5-1 to TRBJ2-7; 11 bases are shared with TRBD2. The CDR3 totals 17 residues. V dropped 3 bases and J dropped 2; count of bases not matched to a gene: 10. The germline V gene has CDR1 SGHRS and CDR2 YFSETQ. CDR3 nucleotide sequence: TGCGCCAGCAGCTGGGGAACTAGCGGGGGAGGGACCTACGAGCAGTACTTC. This codes for CASSWGTSGGGTYEQYF.

This clonotype was counted many times. The J gene is TRBJ1-3, the V gene TRBV3-1; D ambiguous. There are 16 residues in the CDR3. V shed 0 bases and J shed 1 base, with 10 bases lying between them. The germline V gene has CDR1 LGHDT and CDR2 YNNKEL (reference sequence). This CDR3 reads CASSQDPGSSGNTIYF. CDR3 nucleotide sequence: TGTGCCAGCAGCCAAGATCCGGGGAGTTCTGGAAACACCATATATTTT.

This clonotype appeared many times. CDR3 DNA: TGTGCCACCGGGGGACAACGCAATCAGCCCCAGCATTTT. The encoded protein is CATGGQRNQPQHF. This sequence joins TRBV15 and TRBJ1-5; tentative D call: TRBD1 (6 bases). The CDR3 spans 13 residues. The germline V and J ends were trimmed by 8 bases and 2 bases, with 10 bases remaining between them. The V gene's germline CDR1 is LNHNV and CDR2 YYDKDF (reference sequence).

The genes are TRBV25-1 and TRBJ2-4; 7 bases line up with TRBD1. V shed 2 bases, J shed 7 bases, and the junction held 8 bases outside the gene matches. Per the germline V gene, CDR1 is MGHDK and CDR2 is SYGVNS. This CDR3 comprises 15 residues. The CDR3 reads CASSEPRQGGNIQYF. For the CDR3, the DNA is TGTGCCAGCAGTGAACCCCGACAGGGCGGTAACATTCAGTACTTC. The full variable domain, completed using reference TRBV25-1 and TRBJ2-4, is EADIYQTPRYLVIGTGKKITLECSQTMGHDKMYWYQQDPGMELHLIHYSYGVNSTEKGDLSSESTVSRIRTEHFPLTLESARPSHTSQYLCASSEPRQGGNIQYFGAGTRLSVL.

V and J are TRBV6-2 or TRBV6-3 and TRBJ1-5; D gene unclear. Germline CDR1 is MNHEY and CDR2 is SVGEGT. The CDR3 length is 14 residues. V lost 4 bases and J 3 bases, leaving 10 bases between the germline ends. Here the CDR3 DNA reads TGTGCCAGCAGTTCTTACAGTTACAATCAGCCCCAGCATTTT. It codes for CASSSYSYNQPQHF.

The genes are TRBV20-1 and TRBJ1-6; no definite D call. The germline V and J ends were trimmed by 6 bases and 6 bases, with 15 bases remaining between them. This CDR3 is built from 14 residues. The germline V gene encodes CDR1 DFQATT and CDR2 SNEGSKA (reference sequence). CDR3: CSAPREGSNSPLHF. In DNA form, the CDR3 reads TGCAGTGCCCCCCGGGAGGGATCTAATTCACCCCTCCACTTT.

This clonotype was detected many times. This rearrangement joins TRBV7-9 to TRBJ2-5, with D possibly matching TRBD1 (5 bases). Trimming left V 2 bases short and J 4 bases short, with 11 bases between. The CDR3 consists of 14 residues. CDR1 SEHNR and CDR2 FQNEAQ come from the germline V gene (reference sequence). The CDR3 DNA reads TGTGCCAGCAGCTTACTGAGCCAGGGAGAGACCCAGTACTTC. Translated: CASSLLSQGETQYF.

In this sample, this clonotype turned up many times. This chain connects TRBV7-9 to TRBJ1-2, with TRBD1 matching over 9 bases. Trimming took 3 bases from V and 0 from J; bases not matched to a gene: 5. This CDR3 comprises 16 residues. Germline V gene lookup returns CDR1 SEHNR and CDR2 FQNEAQ (reference sequence). CDR3 region: CASSFGQGMANYGYTF. In DNA, the CDR3 is TGTGCCAGCAGCTTCGGACAGGGGATGGCTAACTATGGCTACACCTTC.

This clonotype has ten or more counts. The genes are TRBV7-2 and TRBJ2-7; 7 bases align to TRBD1. With V trimmed by 1 base and J by 3 bases, 6 bases remained unmatched. Germline assignment: CDR1 SGHTA and CDR2 FQGNSA. CDR3 length: 15 amino acids. The CDR3 region is CASSLGRDSFYEQYF. The CDR3 DNA reads as TGTGCCAGCAGCTTAGGTAGGGACAGTTTCTACGAGCAGTACTTC.

Many counts were recorded for this clonotype. The chain recombines TRBV6-5 with TRBJ1-2, with 8 bases matching TRBD1. The CDR3 runs 16 residues. Trimming removed 2 bases from V and 3 bases from J; junction bases left unmatched: 8. The germline V gene encodes CDR1 MNHEY and CDR2 SVGAGI. The CDR3 region has the DNA TGTGCCAGCAGTTACCGAGAGACAGGGGACGACTATGGCTACACCTTC. Protein product: CASSYRETGDDYGYTF.

The genes are TRBV6-5 and TRBJ1-6; a weak D match, TRBD1 (6 bases). The CDR3 runs to 19 residues. CDR1 and CDR2 from the germline V gene are MNHEY and SVGAGI. Trimming left V 0 bases short and J 7 bases short, with 22 bases between. DNA for the CDR3: TGTGCCAGCAGTTACTCGATGTCAGCGAGTTCGGGGGCCAATTCACCCCTCCACTTT. This encodes CASSYSMSASSGANSPLHF.

The chain carries TRBV6-1 and TRBJ2-7; D may correspond to TRBD1 or TRBD2 (5 bases each). The germline V and J ends were trimmed by 1 base and 5 bases, with 15 bases remaining between them. The CDR3 is made up of 15 amino acids. Per germline, CDR1 MNHNS and CDR2 SASEGT. The CDR3 bases are TGTGCCAGCAGTGAAGAATATGCCGGGACCCACGAGCAGTACTTC. It encodes CASSEEYAGTHEQYF.